This T cell receptor beta chain is drawn from a study of T cell responses to AZD1222 COVID-19 vaccine. Findings and limits, study-wide: Only a handful of AZD1222 recipients were seropositive at baseline. Breadth and depth of Spike-specific TCRs rose after two AZD1222 doses. Across the whole spike, CD4 TCRs peaked at regions 160-218 and 743-854.

Sequenced by immunoSEQ multiplex PCR; TCRdb stores in-frame clones only, minus some. The sample holds some 150,000 clones; more than 75% are singletons and the top ten take 4% to 5.5%. Germline V gives CDR1 MNHEY, CDR2 SMNVEV (reference sequence). Trimming cost V 3 bases and J 15 bases, with 21 bases left between them. The CDR3 is 15 amino acids. As to this clone: Its specificity is not known.

The receptor was derived from an adult who received the AZD1222 COVID-19 vaccine. The chain employs TRBV27 and TRBJ1-6; D ambiguous. The sequencing used peripheral blood, collected 28 days after the second AZD1222 dose. CDR3 amino acids: CASSLATRALYRLHF. For the CDR3, the DNA is TGTGCCAGCAGTTTGGCAACAAGGGCCCTTTACCGCCTCCACTTT.